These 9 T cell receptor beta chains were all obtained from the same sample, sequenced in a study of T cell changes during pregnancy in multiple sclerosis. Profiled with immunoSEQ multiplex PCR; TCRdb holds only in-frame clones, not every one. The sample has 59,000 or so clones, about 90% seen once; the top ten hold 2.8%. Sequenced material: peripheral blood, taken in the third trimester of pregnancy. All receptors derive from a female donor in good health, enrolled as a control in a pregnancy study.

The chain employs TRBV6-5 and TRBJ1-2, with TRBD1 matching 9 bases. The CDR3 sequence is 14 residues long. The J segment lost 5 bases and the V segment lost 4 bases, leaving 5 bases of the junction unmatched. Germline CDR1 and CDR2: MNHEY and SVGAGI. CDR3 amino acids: CASSFGQGTYGYTF. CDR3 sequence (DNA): TGTGCCAGCAGTTTTGGACAGGGGACGTATGGCTACACCTTC.

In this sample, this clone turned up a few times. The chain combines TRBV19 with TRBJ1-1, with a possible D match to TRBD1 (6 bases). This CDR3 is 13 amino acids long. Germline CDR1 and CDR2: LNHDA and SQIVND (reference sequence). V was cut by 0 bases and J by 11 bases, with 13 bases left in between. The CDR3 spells CASSIEGDMVAFF. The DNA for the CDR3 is TGTGCCAGTAGTATAGAAGGGGACATGGTTGCTTTCTTT.

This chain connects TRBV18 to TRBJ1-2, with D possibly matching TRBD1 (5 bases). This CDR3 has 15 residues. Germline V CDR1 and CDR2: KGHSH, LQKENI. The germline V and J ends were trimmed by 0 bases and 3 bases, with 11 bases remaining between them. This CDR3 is CASSPPRQLYYGYTF. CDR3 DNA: TGTGCCAGCTCACCACCGAGACAGCTGTACTATGGCTACACCTTC.

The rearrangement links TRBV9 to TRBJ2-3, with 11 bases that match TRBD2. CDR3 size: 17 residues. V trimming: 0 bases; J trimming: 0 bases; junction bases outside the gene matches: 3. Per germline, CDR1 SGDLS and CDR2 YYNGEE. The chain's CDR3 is CASSVASGGTSTDTQYF. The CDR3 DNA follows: TGTGCCAGCAGCGTAGCTAGCGGGGGGACTAGCACAGATACGCAGTATTTT. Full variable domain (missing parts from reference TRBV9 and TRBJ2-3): DSGVTQTPKHLITATGQRVTLRCSPRSGDLSVYWYQQSLDQGLQFLIQYYNGEERAKGNILERFSAQQFPDLHSELNLSSLELGDSALYFCASSVASGGTSTDTQYFGPGTRLTVL.

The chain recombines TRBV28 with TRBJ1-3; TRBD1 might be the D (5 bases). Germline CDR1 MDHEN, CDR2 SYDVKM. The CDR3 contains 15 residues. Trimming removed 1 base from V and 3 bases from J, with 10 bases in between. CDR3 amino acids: CASSLSGQIGNTIYF. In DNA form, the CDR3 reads TGTGCCAGCAGTTTATCAGGGCAGATTGGAAACACCATATATTTT.

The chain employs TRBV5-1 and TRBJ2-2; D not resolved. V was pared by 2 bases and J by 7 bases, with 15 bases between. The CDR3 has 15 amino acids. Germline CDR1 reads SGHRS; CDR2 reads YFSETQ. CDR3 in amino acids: CASSFLGATFGELFF. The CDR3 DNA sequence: TGCGCCAGCAGCTTTCTGGGCGCTACCTTCGGGGAGCTGTTTTTT.

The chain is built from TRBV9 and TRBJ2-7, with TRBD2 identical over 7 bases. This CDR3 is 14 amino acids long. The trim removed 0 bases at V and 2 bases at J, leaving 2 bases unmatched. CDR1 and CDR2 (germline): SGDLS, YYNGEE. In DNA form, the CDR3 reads TGTGCCAGCAGCGTAGGAGGGAGGGCCTACGAGCAGTACTTC. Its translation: CASSVGGRAYEQYF. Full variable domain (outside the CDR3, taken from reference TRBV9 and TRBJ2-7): DSGVTQTPKHLITATGQRVTLRCSPRSGDLSVYWYQQSLDQGLQFLIQYYNGEERAKGNILERFSAQQFPDLHSELNLSSLELGDSALYFCASSVGGRAYEQYFGPGTRLTVT.

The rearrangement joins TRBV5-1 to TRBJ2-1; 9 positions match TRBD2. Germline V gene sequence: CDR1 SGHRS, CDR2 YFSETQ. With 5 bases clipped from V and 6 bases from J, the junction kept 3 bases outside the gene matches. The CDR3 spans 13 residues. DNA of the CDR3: TGCGCCAGCAGGGCGGGAGGGAGCAATGAGCAGTTCTTC. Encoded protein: CASRAGGSNEQFF. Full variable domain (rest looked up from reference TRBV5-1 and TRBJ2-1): KAGVTQTPRYLIKTRGQQVTLSCSPISGHRSVSWYQQTPGQGLQFLFEYFSETQRNKGNFPGRFSGRQFSNSRSEMNVSTLELGDSALYLCASRAGGSNEQFFGPGTRLTVL.

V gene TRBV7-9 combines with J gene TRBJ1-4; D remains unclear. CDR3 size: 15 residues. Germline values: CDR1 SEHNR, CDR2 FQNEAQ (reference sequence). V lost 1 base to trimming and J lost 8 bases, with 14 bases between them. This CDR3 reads CASSLGGGREEKLFF. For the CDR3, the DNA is TGTGCCAGCAGCTTAGGGGGAGGGCGAGAGGAAAAACTGTTTTTT. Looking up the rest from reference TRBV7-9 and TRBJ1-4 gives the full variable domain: DTGVSQNPRHKITKRGQNVTFRCDPISEHNRLYWYRQTLGQGPEFLTYFQNEAQLEKSRLLSDRFSAERPKGSFSTLEIQRTEQGDSAMYLCASSLGGGREEKLFFGSGTQLSVL.